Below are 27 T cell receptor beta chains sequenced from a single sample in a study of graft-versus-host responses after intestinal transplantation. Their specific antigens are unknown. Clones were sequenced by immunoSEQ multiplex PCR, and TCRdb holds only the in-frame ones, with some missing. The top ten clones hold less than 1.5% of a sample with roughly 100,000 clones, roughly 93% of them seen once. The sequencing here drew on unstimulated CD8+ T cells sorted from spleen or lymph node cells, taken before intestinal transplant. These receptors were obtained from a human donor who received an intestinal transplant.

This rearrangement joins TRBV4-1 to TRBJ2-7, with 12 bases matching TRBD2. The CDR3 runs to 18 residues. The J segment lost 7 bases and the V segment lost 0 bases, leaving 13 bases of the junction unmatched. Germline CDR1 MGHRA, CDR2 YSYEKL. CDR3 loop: CASSQDLIGLAGSGEQYF. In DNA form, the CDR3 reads TGCGCCAGCAGCCAAGATCTTATAGGACTAGCGGGGAGCGGGGAGCAGTACTTC.

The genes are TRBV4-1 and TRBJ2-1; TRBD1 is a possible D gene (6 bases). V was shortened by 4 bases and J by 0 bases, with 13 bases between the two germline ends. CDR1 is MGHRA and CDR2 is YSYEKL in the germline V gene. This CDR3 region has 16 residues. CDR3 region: CASSPQGGLSYNEQFF. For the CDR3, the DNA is TGCGCCAGCAGCCCGCAAGGGGGTCTCTCCTACAATGAGCAGTTCTTC.

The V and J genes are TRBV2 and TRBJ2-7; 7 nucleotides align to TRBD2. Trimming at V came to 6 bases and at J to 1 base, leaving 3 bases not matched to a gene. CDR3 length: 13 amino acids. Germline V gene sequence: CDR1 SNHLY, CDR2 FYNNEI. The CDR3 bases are TGTGCCAGCAGGGGAGGGATTTCCTACGAGCAGTACTTC. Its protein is CASRGGISYEQYF.

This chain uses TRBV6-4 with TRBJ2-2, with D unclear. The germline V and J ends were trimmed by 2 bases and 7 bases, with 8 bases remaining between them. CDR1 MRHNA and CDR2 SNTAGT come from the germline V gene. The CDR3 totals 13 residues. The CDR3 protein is CASSDRSGGELFF. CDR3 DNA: TGTGCCAGCAGTGACCGTTCGGGCGGGGAGCTGTTTTTT.

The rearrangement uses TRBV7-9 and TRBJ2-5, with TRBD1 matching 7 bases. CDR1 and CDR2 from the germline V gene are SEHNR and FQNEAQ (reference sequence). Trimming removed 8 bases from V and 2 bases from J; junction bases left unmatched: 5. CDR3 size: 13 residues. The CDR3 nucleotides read TGTGCCAGCGTTCCACAGGGGCAAGAGACCCAGTACTTC. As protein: CASVPQGQETQYF.

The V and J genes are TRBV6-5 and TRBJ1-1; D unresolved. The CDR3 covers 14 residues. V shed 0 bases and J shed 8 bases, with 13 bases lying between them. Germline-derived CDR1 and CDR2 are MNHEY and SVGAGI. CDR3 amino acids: CASSYSSLTVEAFF. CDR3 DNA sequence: TGTGCCAGCAGTTACTCGTCCCTAACGGTCGAAGCTTTCTTT.

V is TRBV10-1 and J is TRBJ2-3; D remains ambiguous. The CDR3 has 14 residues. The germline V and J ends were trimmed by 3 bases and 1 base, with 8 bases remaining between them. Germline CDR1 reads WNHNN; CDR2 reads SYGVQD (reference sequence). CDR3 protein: CASSDPLGTDTQYF. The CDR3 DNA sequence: TGCGCCAGCAGTGACCCATTAGGCACAGATACGCAGTATTTT.

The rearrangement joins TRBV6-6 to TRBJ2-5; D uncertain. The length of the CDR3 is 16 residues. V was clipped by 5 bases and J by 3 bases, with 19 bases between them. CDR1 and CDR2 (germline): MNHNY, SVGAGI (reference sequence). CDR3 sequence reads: CASSTSLDALKETQYF. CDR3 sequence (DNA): TGTGCCAGCAGTACGAGCCTAGATGCCCTAAAAGAGACCCAGTACTTC.

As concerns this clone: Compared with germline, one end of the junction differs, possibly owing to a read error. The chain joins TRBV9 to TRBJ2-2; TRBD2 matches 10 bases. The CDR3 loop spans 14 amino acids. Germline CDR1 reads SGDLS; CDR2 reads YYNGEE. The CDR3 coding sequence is TGTGCCAGTAGCGGGGGGCTGAGTACCGGGGAGCTGTTTTTT. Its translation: CASSGGLSTGELFF.

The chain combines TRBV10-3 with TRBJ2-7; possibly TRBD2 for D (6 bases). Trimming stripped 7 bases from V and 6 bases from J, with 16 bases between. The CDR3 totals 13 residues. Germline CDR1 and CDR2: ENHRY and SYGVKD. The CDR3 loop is CAINFRDSGEQYF. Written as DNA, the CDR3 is TGTGCCATCAACTTCCGGGACTCGGGCGAGCAGTACTTC.

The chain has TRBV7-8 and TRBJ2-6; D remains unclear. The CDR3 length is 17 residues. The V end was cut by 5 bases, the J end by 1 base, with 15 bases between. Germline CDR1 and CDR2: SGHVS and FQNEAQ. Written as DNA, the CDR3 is TGTGCCAGCAGCCATCTAGGGTCGGTATCTGGGGCCAACGTCCTGACTTTC. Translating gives CASSHLGSVSGANVLTF.

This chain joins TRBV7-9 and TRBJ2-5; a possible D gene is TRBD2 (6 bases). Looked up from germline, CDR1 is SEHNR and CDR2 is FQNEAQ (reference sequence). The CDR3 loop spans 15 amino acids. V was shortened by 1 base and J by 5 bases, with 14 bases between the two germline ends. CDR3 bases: TGTGCCAGCAGCTTAGTTCCCGCGGGGCGGGAGACCCAGTACTTC. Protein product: CASSLVPAGRETQYF.

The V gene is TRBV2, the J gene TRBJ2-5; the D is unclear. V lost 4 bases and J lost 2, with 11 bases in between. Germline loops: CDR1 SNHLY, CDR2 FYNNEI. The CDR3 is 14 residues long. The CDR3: CASSGVGLQETQYF. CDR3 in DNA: TGTGCCAGCAGTGGAGTGGGCTTACAAGAGACCCAGTACTTC.

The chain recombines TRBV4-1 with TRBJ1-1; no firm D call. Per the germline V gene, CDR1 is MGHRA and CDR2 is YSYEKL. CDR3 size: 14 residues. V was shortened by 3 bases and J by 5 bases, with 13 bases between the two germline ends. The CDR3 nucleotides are TGCGCCAGCAGCCATGTAGGGCCTCAAACTGAAGCTTTCTTT. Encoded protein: CASSHVGPQTEAFF.

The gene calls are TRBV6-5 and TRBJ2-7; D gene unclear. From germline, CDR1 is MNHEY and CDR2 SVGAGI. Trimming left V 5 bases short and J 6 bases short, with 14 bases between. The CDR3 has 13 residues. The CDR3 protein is CASSDLLLLEQYF. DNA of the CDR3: TGTGCCAGCAGTGATCTCCTTCTTCTCGAGCAGTACTTC.

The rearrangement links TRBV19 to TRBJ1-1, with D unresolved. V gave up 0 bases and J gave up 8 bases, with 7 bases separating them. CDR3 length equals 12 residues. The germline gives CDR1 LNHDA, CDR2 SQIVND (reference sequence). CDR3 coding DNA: TGTGCCAGTAGTATAGAAGAAAACGAAGCTTTCTTT. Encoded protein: CASSIEENEAFF.

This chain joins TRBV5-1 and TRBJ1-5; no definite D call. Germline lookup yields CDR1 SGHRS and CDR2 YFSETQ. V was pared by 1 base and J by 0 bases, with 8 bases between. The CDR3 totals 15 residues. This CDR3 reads CASSLSGYSNQPQHF. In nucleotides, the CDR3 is TGCGCCAGCAGCTTGTCGGGTTATAGCAATCAGCCCCAGCATTTT.

The CDR3 DNA sequence: TGCGCCAGCAGCTCAAGCAGGGGTCTCAGCTACGAGCAGTACTTC. This translates into CASSSSRGLSYEQYF. The chain combines TRBV4-1 with TRBJ2-7; TRBD1 might be the D (6 bases). This CDR3 comprises 15 residues. Germline V gene sequence: CDR1 MGHRA, CDR2 YSYEKL. V gave up 5 bases and J gave up 3 bases, with 17 bases separating them.

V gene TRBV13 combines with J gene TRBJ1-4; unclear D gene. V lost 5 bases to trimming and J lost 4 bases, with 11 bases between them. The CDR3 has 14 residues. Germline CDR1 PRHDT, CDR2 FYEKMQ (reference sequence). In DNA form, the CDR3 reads TGTGCCAGCAGCCCACGGACCGATAATGAAAAACTGTTTTTT. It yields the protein CASSPRTDNEKLFF.

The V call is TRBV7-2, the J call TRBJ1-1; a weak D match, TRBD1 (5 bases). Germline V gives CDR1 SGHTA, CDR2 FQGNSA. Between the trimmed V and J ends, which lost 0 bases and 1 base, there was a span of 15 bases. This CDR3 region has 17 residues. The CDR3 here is CASSLAARGERNTEAFF. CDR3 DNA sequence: TGTGCCAGCAGCTTAGCCGCACGAGGGGAGAGGAACACTGAAGCTTTCTTT.

CDR3 amino acids: CASSLVSRRYNEQFF. The CDR3 coding sequence is TGTGCCAGCAGCTTAGTGTCTAGACGATACAATGAGCAGTTCTTC. V gene TRBV11-2 combines with J gene TRBJ2-1; D is uncertain. Between the trimmed V and J ends, which lost 1 base and 4 bases, there was a span of 11 bases. Germline-derived CDR1 and CDR2 are SGHAT and FQNNGV. The CDR3 spans 15 residues.

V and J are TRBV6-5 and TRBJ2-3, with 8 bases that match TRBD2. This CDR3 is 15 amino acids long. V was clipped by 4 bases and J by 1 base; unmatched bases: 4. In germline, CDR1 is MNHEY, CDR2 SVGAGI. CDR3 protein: CASSSAAGGTDTQYF. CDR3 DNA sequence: TGTGCCAGCAGTTCCGCAGCGGGGGGCACAGATACGCAGTATTTT.

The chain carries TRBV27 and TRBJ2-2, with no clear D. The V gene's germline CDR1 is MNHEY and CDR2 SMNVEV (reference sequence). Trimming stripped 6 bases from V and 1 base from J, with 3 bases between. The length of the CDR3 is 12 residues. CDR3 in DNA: TGTGCCAGCAGCAGGAACACCGGGGAGCTGTTTTTT. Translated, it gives CASSRNTGELFF.

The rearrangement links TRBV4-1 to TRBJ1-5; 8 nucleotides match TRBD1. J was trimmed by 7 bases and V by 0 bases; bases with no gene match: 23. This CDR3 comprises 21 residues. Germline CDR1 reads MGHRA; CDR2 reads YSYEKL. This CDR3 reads CASSQDPLLTGDPKGDQPQHF. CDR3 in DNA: TGCGCCAGCAGCCAAGACCCCCTATTGACAGGGGATCCTAAGGGTGACCAGCCCCAGCATTTT.

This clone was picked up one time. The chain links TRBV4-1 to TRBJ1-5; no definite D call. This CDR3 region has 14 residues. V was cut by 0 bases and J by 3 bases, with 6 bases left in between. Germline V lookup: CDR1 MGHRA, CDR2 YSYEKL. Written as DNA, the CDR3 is TGCGCCAGCAGCCAAGAAAAGGACAATCAGCCCCAGCATTTT. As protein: CASSQEKDNQPQHF.

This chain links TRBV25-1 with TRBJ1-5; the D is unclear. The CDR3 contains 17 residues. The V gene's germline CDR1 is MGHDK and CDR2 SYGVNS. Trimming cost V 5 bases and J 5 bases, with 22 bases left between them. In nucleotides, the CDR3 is TGTGCCAGCAGTCGACCCCTGCGGGTTTTAATTGATCAGCCCCAGCATTTT. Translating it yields CASSRPLRVLIDQPQHF.

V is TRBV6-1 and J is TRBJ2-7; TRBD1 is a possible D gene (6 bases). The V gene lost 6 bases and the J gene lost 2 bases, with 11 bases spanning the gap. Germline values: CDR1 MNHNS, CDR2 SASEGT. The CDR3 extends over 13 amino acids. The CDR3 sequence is CASRTGIAYEQYF. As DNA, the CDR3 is TGTGCCAGCAGAACAGGGATCGCCTACGAGCAGTACTTC.